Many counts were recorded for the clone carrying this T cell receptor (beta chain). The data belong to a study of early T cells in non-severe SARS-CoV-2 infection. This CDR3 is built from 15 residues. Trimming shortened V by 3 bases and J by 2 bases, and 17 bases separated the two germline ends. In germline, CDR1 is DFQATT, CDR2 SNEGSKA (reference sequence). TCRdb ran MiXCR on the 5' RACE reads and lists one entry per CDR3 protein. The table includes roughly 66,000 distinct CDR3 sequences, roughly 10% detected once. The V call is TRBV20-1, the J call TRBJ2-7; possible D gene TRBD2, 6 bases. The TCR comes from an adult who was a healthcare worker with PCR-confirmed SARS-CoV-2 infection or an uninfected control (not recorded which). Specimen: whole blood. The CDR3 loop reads CSASLGGLHTYEQYF. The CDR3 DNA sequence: TGCAGTGCTAGTCTCGGGGGACTTCATACCTACGAGCAGTACTTC.